One TCR beta chain is described in this entry. The data were obtained in a study of blood T cell repertoires in COVID-19. On the study more broadly: T cells, B-cell-depleted T cells, or PBMCs provided the cDNA or gDNA that served as material.

Germline values: CDR1 DFQATT, CDR2 SNEGSKA (reference sequence). This CDR3 is built from 10 residues. V dropped 7 bases and J dropped 8 bases, with 9 bases sitting between them. The data were produced by immunoSEQ multiplex PCR, yet TCRdb's version contains in-frame clones alone and is incomplete. Among 50,000 to 75,000 clones listed, approximately 80% were seen once. This sequence was found in a man aged 80 or over with active or convalescent COVID-19. The V and J genes are TRBV20-1 and TRBJ2-1; D is possibly TRBD2 (5 bases). Source material: peripheral blood. The CDR3 here is CSVPGYEQFF. CDR3 sequence (DNA): TGCAGTGTCCCGGGGTATGAGCAGTTCTTC.